The entry that follows covers one TCR beta chain sequence. The specificity of this receptor is unknown. Per-nucleotide qualities are absent, and no much larger clonotype sits a single base away. Unmatched junction bases come to 4, with V trimmed by 0 bases and J by 2 bases. The germline V gene (reference sequence) sets CDR1 to LNHNV and CDR2 to YYDKDF. The CDR3 contains 16 residues, cysteine and phenylalanine counted. Just CDR3 DNA is preserved here, 48 bases in frame from base 1. Enrolling through a virtual design, the prospective study's participants ranged in age from roughly 18 to 95 years and lived across some 23 United States geographic areas. To assign participants to cohorts, the prospective study relied on clinical history that participants themselves reported in a screening survey and a study questionnaire. In the prospective study, mobile phlebotomists collected whole blood, serum and a nasopharyngeal or oropharyngeal swab from each participant. Participants in the prospective study had the option to provide additional blood draws and questionnaires over a roughly two-month period. Before DNA extraction, blood samples from the prospective study were shipped at room temperature or frozen.

The data stem from a study of blood T cell repertoires in COVID-19 (dated by TCRdb to 2018 to 2020). Describing the broader study: Collaborator samples came from the United States, Italy and Spain and covered acute and convalescent phases of COVID-19. The prospective study material was composed of cDNA or gDNA derived from T cells, B-cell-depleted T cells, or PBMCs. Subjects who had been exposed to COVID-19, were actively infected with it, or had recovered from it provided the deeply sampled blood TCRbeta repertoires that made up the dataset. The repertoires were made available in a free public database intended to serve as a resource for research on the immune response to SARS-CoV-2. The samples were drawn from the first 160 participants of the ongoing ImmuneRACE study and from more than 1,000 subjects provided by 6 global collaborators. The sample metadata nearly always contained a de-identified subject ID, COVID-19 status, age in years and sex. Where HLA class I and class II types were available, the types were taken from metadata supplied by the sample provider, not from assay-based typing. The paper as a whole reports these results and caveats: The quantity of clinical and demographic metadata differed by source and by participant and was supplied without curation.

The immunoSEQ Assay, a bias-controlled multiplex PCR, was used to amplify TCRbeta CDR3 regions from genomic DNA. For the original study's pipeline: Nucleated cell counts per sample were estimated from amplification of reference gene primers within the assay. To quantify the absolute abundance of each unique TCRbeta CDR3 rearrangement, sequence reads were collapsed and filtered. Productive Simpson clonality was computed per sample as the square root of Simpson's diversity index over productive rearrangements. TCRdb carries this immuneACCESS record with in-frame sequences only. Its versions omit some clonotypes, under half of them owing to an unresolved V gene in the studies checked, with the rest unexplained. V and J calls and clone size come straight from that table; D and trimming were deduced from the DNA. This sample is represented by around 200,000 clones; roughly 89% of them were singletons. The top ten clones comprise roughly 2.4% of the sample.

The chain uses TRBV15 and TRBJ2-4; TRBD2 aligns with 7 central bases. This TCR came from a woman aged 40 to 50 with acute COVID-19. The sequencing sample was made of PBMCs or T cells enriched from blood (not recorded which). The CDR3: CATSRDGGGTKNIQYF. The nucleotide sequence is TGTGCCACCAGCAGAGATGGGGGAGGGACCAAAAACATTCAGTACTTC.